A selection of T cell receptor beta chains follows, all from one sample in a study of shared clonotypes between healthy human individuals. Generated by immunoSEQ multiplex PCR, the TCRdb table keeps only in-frame clones and is missing some. Of about 560,000 clones listed, around 76% are singletons. Sequencing was performed on PBMCs. Receptor source: a woman aged 40 to 55 in good health. Some clones in this sample may be carry-over from other donors' samples. CDR3s include the opening cysteine and the closing phenylalanine or tryptophan. A D gene is named only where the DNA matches it firmly. A clone size is listed for some rows: how often the clone was seen (once, few, many), or a class if it is expanded.

V: TRBV7-8
D: NA
size: NA
J: TRBJ1-4
CDR3: CASSAGWSEKLFF
DNA: TGTGCCAGCAGCGCCGGATGGAGTGAAAAACTGTTTTTT

V: TRBV9
D: NA
size: once
J: TRBJ1-1
CDR3: CASSVEDYPGTEAFF
DNA: TGTGCCAGCAGCGTAGAGGACTATCCGGGCACTGAAGCTTTCTTT

V: TRBV2
D: TRBD2
size: NA
J: TRBJ2-7
CDR3: CASSGLAGGTYEQYF
DNA: TGTGCCAGCAGTGGACTAGCGGGAGGAACCTACGAGCAGTACTTC

V: TRBV7-3
D: NA
size: NA
J: TRBJ2-1
CDR3: CASSLNAGYLHNEQFF
DNA: TGTGCCAGCAGCTTAAACGCGGGCTATCTCCACAATGAGCAGTTCTTC

V: TRBV11-1
D: NA
size: NA
J: TRBJ2-1
CDR3: CASSSALSVRAYNEQFF
DNA: TGTGCCAGCAGCTCGGCCCTGTCGGTCCGGGCCTACAATGAGCAGTTCTTC

V: TRBV5-6
D: TRBD2
size: NA
J: TRBJ2-7
CDR3: CASSLGPTSFGEQYF
DNA: TGTGCCAGCAGCTTGGGCCCGACTAGCTTTGGCGAGCAGTACTTC

V: TRBV11-2
D: NA
size: NA
J: TRBJ2-5
CDR3: CASRRDMQETQYF
DNA: TGTGCCAGCAGACGGGACATGCAAGAGACCCAGTACTTC

V: TRBV25-1
D: NA
size: NA
J: TRBJ2-3
CDR3: CASSKCGPGTPSDTQYF
DNA: TGTGCCAGCAGTAAGTGTGGTCCCGGGACGCCCTCGGATACGCAGTATTTT

V: TRBV27
D: TRBD1
size: NA
J: TRBJ2-1
CDR3: CASRGTGYNEQFF
DNA: TGTGCCAGCAGGGGGACAGGATACAATGAGCAGTTCTTC

V: TRBV28
D: NA
size: NA
J: TRBJ1-5
CDR3: CASNPGEVSNQPQHF
DNA: TGTGCCAGCAACCCCGGCGAAGTGAGCAATCAGCCCCAGCATTTT

V: TRBV6-5
D: TRBD1
size: few
J: TRBJ2-2
CDR3: CATRTGESGELFF
DNA: TGTGCCACCCGGACAGGGGAATCCGGGGAGCTGTTTTTT

V: TRBV6-1
D: NA
size: NA
J: TRBJ1-5
CDR3: CASSEREGQPQHF
DNA: TGTGCCAGCAGTGAACGGGAGGGCCAGCCCCAGCATTTT

V: TRBV28
D: NA
size: NA
J: TRBJ1-6
CDR3: CASSRTRGTIFSPLHF
DNA: TGTGCCAGCAGTCGAACTCGGGGGACAATTTTTTCACCCCTCCACTTT

V: TRBV7-7
D: NA
size: once
J: TRBJ2-3
CDR3: CASSLGTSTDTQYF
DNA: TGTGCTAGCAGCTTAGGAACTAGCACAGATACGCAGTATTTT

V: TRBV5-1
D: NA
size: NA
J: TRBJ1-1
CDR3: CASSLAGGLGTEAFF
DNA: TGCGCCAGCAGCTTGGCCGGGGGGCTCGGCACTGAAGCTTTCTTT

V: TRBV13
D: NA
size: NA
J: TRBJ2-2
CDR3: CASSLGSGVKTGELFF
DNA: TGTGCCAGCAGTTTAGGATCGGGAGTAAAGACCGGGGAGCTGTTTTTT

V: TRBV6-5
D: TRBD1
size: NA
J: TRBJ2-7
CDR3: CASTGTGTYEQYF
DNA: TGTGCCAGCACCGGGACAGGGACCTACGAGCAGTACTTC

V: TRBV28
D: TRBD2
size: NA
J: TRBJ2-7
CDR3: CASSLTSGRAYEQYF
DNA: TGTGCCAGCAGTTTAACTAGCGGGAGGGCCTACGAGCAGTACTTC

V: TRBV2
D: NA
size: NA
J: TRBJ1-4
CDR3: CASRTQGRVEKLFF
DNA: TGTGCCAGCAGGACACAGGGTAGGGTAGAAAAACTGTTTTTT

V: TRBV10-2
D: NA
size: NA
J: TRBJ2-7
CDR3: CASSEPRGGAPYEQYF
DNA: TGCGCCAGCAGTGAACCGCGGGGCGGAGCTCCCTACGAGCAGTACTTC

V: TRBV7-3
D: TRBD1
size: once
J: TRBJ2-1
CDR3: CASSLTGGRNNEQFF
DNA: TGTGCCAGCAGCCTGACAGGGGGCAGGAACAATGAGCAGTTCTTC

V: TRBV2
D: NA
size: NA
J: TRBJ1-1
CDR3: CASTLTGANTEAFF
DNA: TGTGCCAGCACCCTGACAGGCGCTAACACTGAAGCTTTCTTT

V: TRBV29-1
D: TRBD1
size: NA
J: TRBJ2-1
CDR3: CSADERDRGLDNEQFF
DNA: TGCAGCGCCGACGAACGGGACAGGGGGCTGGACAATGAGCAGTTCTTC

V: TRBV7-6
D: NA
size: many
J: TRBJ1-3
CDR3: CASSSAGPADTIYF
DNA: TGTGCCAGCAGTTCGGCGGGGCCCGCCGACACCATATATTTT

V: TRBV4-1
D: TRBD2
size: few
J: TRBJ2-7
CDR3: CASSAQALLAGVPYEQYF
DNA: TGCGCCAGCAGCGCTCAAGCGCTACTAGCGGGAGTCCCCTACGAGCAGTACTTC

V: TRBV19
D: NA
size: NA
J: TRBJ2-5
CDR3: CASSIGNQETQYF
DNA: TGTGCCAGTAGTATCGGGAACCAAGAGACCCAGTACTTC

V: TRBV9
D: NA
size: NA
J: TRBJ1-2
CDR3: CASSVGEEGLSGYTF
DNA: TGTGCCAGCAGCGTAGGGGAGGAGGGCTTAAGCGGCTACACCTTC

V: TRBV5-1
D: TRBD2
size: NA
J: TRBJ2-2
CDR3: CASSLALAGEIGTGELFF
DNA: TGCGCCAGCAGCTTGGCCCTAGCGGGAGAGATCGGCACCGGGGAGCTGTTTTTT

V: TRBV9
D: NA
size: NA
J: TRBJ2-3
CDR3: CASSDRTASDTQYF
DNA: TGTGCCAGCAGCGATCGGACAGCGAGCGATACGCAGTATTTT

V: TRBV14
D: TRBD2
size: NA
J: TRBJ2-3
CDR3: CASSQPGGPVGTDTQYF
DNA: TGTGCCAGCAGCCAACCGGGAGGGCCGGTGGGCACAGATACGCAGTATTTT

V: TRBV19
D: NA
size: NA
J: TRBJ1-5
CDR3: CASSMGRYSNQPQHF
DNA: TGTGCCAGTAGTATGGGTCGGTATAGCAATCAGCCCCAGCATTTT

V: TRBV30
D: NA
size: few
J: TRBJ1-1
CDR3: CAWTRSNTEAFF
DNA: TGTGCCTGGACCAGAAGTAACACTGAAGCTTTCTTT

V: TRBV28
D: NA
size: NA
J: TRBJ2-3
CDR3: CASSLVPNRSIRGNSTDTQYF
DNA: TGTGCCAGCAGTTTAGTCCCAAATCGTTCAATTCGGGGAAACAGCACAGATACGCAGTATTTT

V: TRBV7-2
D: NA
size: few
J: TRBJ1-2
CDR3: CASSRGPRGYTF
DNA: TGTGCCAGCAGCAGGGGACCGCGGGGCTACACCTTC

V: TRBV7-3
D: NA
size: NA
J: TRBJ2-2
CDR3: CASSLNPGGTGELFF
DNA: TGTGCCAGCAGCTTAAATCCAGGTGGCACCGGGGAGCTGTTTTTT

V: TRBV18
D: TRBD1
size: NA
J: TRBJ2-7
CDR3: CASSRGQGSEQYF
DNA: TGTGCCAGCTCACGGGGACAGGGATCCGAGCAGTACTTC

V: TRBV11-3
D: NA
size: NA
J: TRBJ1-1
CDR3: CASSKKGGTEAFF
DNA: TGTGCCAGCAGCAAAAAGGGGGGAACTGAAGCTTTCTTT

V: TRBV9
D: NA
size: NA
J: TRBJ2-7
CDR3: CASSVGRTTYEQYF
DNA: TGTGCCAGCAGCGTAGGGCGGACTACCTACGAGCAGTACTTC

V: TRBV28
D: NA
size: NA
J: TRBJ2-1
CDR3: CASSYGTRYNEQFF
DNA: TGTGCCAGCAGTTATGGGACTCGCTACAATGAGCAGTTCTTC

V: TRBV14
D: NA
size: NA
J: TRBJ1-2
CDR3: CASSQELEFQPPAHYGYTF
DNA: TGTGCCAGCAGCCAAGAGCTGGAATTCCAGCCACCCGCTCACTATGGCTACACCTTC

V: TRBV28
D: NA
size: NA
J: TRBJ1-5
CDR3: CASRQGLVNQPQHF
DNA: TGTGCCAGCAGGCAGGGTTTGGTCAATCAGCCCCAGCATTTT

V: TRBV5-4
D: TRBD2
size: NA
J: TRBJ2-3
CDR3: CASSLETSGDTQYF
DNA: TGTGCCAGCAGCTTGGAGACTAGCGGAGATACGCAGTATTTT

V: TRBV5-1
D: NA
size: NA
J: TRBJ1-6
CDR3: CASSLAAAISSPLHF
DNA: TGCGCCAGCAGCTTGGCGGCAGCCATTTCCTCACCCCTCCACTTT

V: TRBV5-1
D: TRBD2
size: NA
J: TRBJ2-7
CDR3: CASSRTSGNYEQYF
DNA: TGCGCCAGCAGCCGGACTAGCGGCAACTACGAGCAGTACTTC

V: TRBV10-3
D: NA
size: NA
J: TRBJ2-5
CDR3: CAISEGFRSQETQYF
DNA: TGTGCCATCAGTGAAGGGTTCAGATCCCAAGAGACCCAGTACTTC

V: TRBV9
D: NA
size: NA
J: TRBJ2-1
CDR3: CASSVRTKDYNEQFF
DNA: TGTGCCAGCAGCGTAAGGACTAAGGACTACAATGAGCAGTTCTTC

V: TRBV30
D: NA
size: NA
J: TRBJ2-7
CDR3: CAWGKGGQGPYEQYF
DNA: TGTGCCTGGGGCAAGGGGGGGCAGGGCCCATACGAGCAGTACTTC

V: TRBV7-8
D: NA
size: NA
J: TRBJ2-1
CDR3: CASSAVGNEQFF
DNA: TGTGCCAGCAGCGCGGTTGGCAATGAGCAGTTCTTC

V: TRBV5-6
D: NA
size: NA
J: TRBJ2-6
CDR3: CASSLGTGYGANVLTF
DNA: TGTGCCAGCAGCTTGGGCACAGGGTATGGGGCCAACGTCCTGACTTTC

V: TRBV5-4
D: NA
size: NA
J: TRBJ2-7
CDR3: CASSLRGSYEQYF
DNA: TGTGCCAGCAGCTTGCGGGGCTCCTATGAGCAGTACTTC

V: TRBV7-9
D: NA
size: few
J: TRBJ1-1
CDR3: CASSRGARDTEAFF
DNA: TGTGCCAGCAGCAGGGGGGCGCGGGACACTGAAGCTTTCTTT